These 22 T cell receptor beta chains came from one sample sequenced in a study of regulatory T cells in long-lasting Graves disease. CDR3 regions were amplified by Arm-PCR using iRepertoire HTBI primers to build TCR beta libraries. TCRdb called the multiplex PCR reads again in MiXCR, with one record for every CDR3 protein. This sample carries 400,000 to 500,000 distinct CDR3 sequences, 20% to 25% of them seen once, and the ten largest clones take about 7%. The time point here: persistent/refractory GD, antithyroid drugs over 5 years with positive TRAb. PBMCs provided the RNA from which the TCR library was made. Sequenced material: peripheral blood mononuclear cells (PBMCs), taken when the disease was refractory, from a patient treated with antithyroid drugs. Receptor source: a female donor with Graves disease.

This clonotype appeared a few times. The V gene is TRBV6-1, the J gene TRBJ1-1; D might be TRBD1 (6 bases). CDR1 is MNHNS and CDR2 is SASEGT in the germline V gene. V lost 6 bases and J lost 0, with 14 bases in between. The CDR3 has 15 amino acids. The CDR3 region has the DNA TGTGCCAGCAGCACGAGGGGGGGCTTGAACACTGAAGCTTTCTTT. Translated, it gives CASSTRGGLNTEAFF.

This clonotype has at least ten counts. The genes are TRBV28 and TRBJ1-5, with a weak D call TRBD1 (5 bases). V lost 6 bases to trimming and J lost 0 bases, with 12 bases between them. The CDR3 totals 15 residues. From germline, CDR1 is MDHEN and CDR2 SYDVKM. The chain's CDR3 is CASSPDSPSNQPQHF. CDR3 in DNA: TGTGCCAGCAGCCCCGACAGTCCTAGCAATCAGCCCCAGCATTTT. Full variable domain (outside the CDR3, taken from reference TRBV28 and TRBJ1-5): DVKVTQSSRYLVKRTGEKVFLECVQDMDHENMFWYRQDPGLGLRLIYFSYDVKMKEKGDIPEGYSVSREKKERFSLILESASTNQTSMYLCASSPDSPSNQPQHFGDGTRLSIL.

Ten or more counts support this clonotype. The chain links TRBV2 to TRBJ2-3; 12 bases are a match to TRBD2. The CDR3 extends over 14 amino acids. V lost 4 bases to trimming and J lost 6 bases; unmatched junction nucleotides: 2. Germline V lookup: CDR1 SNHLY, CDR2 FYNNEI. CDR3 sequence: CASSGLAGADTQYF. CDR3 coding DNA: TGTGCCAGCAGTGGACTAGCGGGGGCGGATACGCAGTATTTT.

To note about this clonotype: One end of the junction fails to match germline, which may point to a read error. V usage is TRBV30 and J usage is TRBJ2-5, with D possibly being TRBD2 (5 bases). CDR3 length equals 13 residues. Germline V gives CDR1 GTSNPN, CDR2 SVGIG (reference sequence). The CDR3 protein is CAWSVMGEEAQYF. CDR3 nucleotide sequence: TGTGCCTGGAGTGTAATGGGAGAAGAGGCCCAGTACTTC.

This chain joins TRBV29-1 and TRBJ1-2, with D hard to call. V shed 3 bases and J shed 3 bases, with 14 bases lying between them. The germline CDR1 and CDR2 sequences are SQVTM and ANQGSEA. This CDR3 region has 14 residues. The CDR3 DNA reads TGCAGCGTTGAGAGGCCCGACCCCGACTATGGCTACACCTTC. Amino acids: CSVERPDPDYGYTF. The full variable domain, its missing parts supplied by reference TRBV29-1 and TRBJ1-2, is SAVISQKPSRDICQRGTSLTIQCQVDSQVTMMFWYRQQPGQSLTLIATANQGSEATYESGFVIDKFPISRPNLTFSTLTVSNMSPEDSSIYLCSVERPDPDYGYTFGSGTRLTVV.

The chain recombines TRBV2 with TRBJ2-7; D is unclear. V lost 2 bases and J 7 bases, leaving 18 bases between the germline ends. This CDR3 has 15 residues. Germline assignment: CDR1 SNHLY and CDR2 FYNNEI. This CDR3 reads CASSEKAPGLGEQYF. DNA of the CDR3: TGTGCCAGCAGTGAAAAGGCTCCTGGTCTGGGGGAGCAGTACTTC. The full variable domain, with the rest looked up from reference TRBV2 and TRBJ2-7, is EPEVTQTPSHQVTQMGQEVILRCVPISNHLYFYWYRQILGQKVEFLVSFYNNEISEKSEIFDDQFSVERPDGSNFTLKIRSTKLEDSAMYFCASSEKAPGLGEQYFGPGTRLTVT.

This clonotype has only a few counts. The chain recombines TRBV4-1 with TRBJ2-7; 8 bases line up with TRBD2. The CDR3 totals 14 residues. V dropped 4 bases and J dropped 2; count of bases not matched to a gene: 4. In germline, CDR1 is MGHRA, CDR2 YSYEKL. The CDR3 is CASSRPGLAYEQYF. CDR3 coding DNA: TGCGCCAGCAGCCGACCGGGACTAGCCTACGAGCAGTACTTC.

A few counts support this clonotype. CDR3 coding DNA: TGCGCCAGCAGCTACTCCAGCGCGAACACTGAAGCTTTCTTT. Translated, it gives CASSYSSANTEAFF. The J gene is TRBJ1-1, the V gene TRBV4-1; D is uncertain. The CDR3 length is 14 residues. Germline V gives CDR1 MGHRA, CDR2 YSYEKL. Trimming cost V 5 bases and J 1 base, with 11 bases left between them.

This clonotype was counted between two and nine times. The chain carries TRBV14 and TRBJ1-6; weak D call: TRBD1 (6 bases). Trimming took off 4 bases at V and 5 bases at J, with 12 bases between the two ends. There are 15 residues in the CDR3. In germline, CDR1 is SGHDN, CDR2 FVKESK. The CDR3 nucleotides are TGTGCCAGCAGCCTAATGGGGGCCAATAATTCACCCCTCCACTTT. Residues: CASSLMGANNSPLHF. The full variable domain, with the rest looked up from reference TRBV14 and TRBJ1-6, is EAGVTQFPSHSVIEKGQTVTLRCDPISGHDNLYWYRRVMGKEIKFLLHFVKESKQDESGMPNNRFLAERTGGTYSTLKVQPAELEDSGVYFCASSLMGANNSPLHFGNGTRLTVT.

This clonotype was counted at least ten times. The chain combines TRBV20-1 with TRBJ1-1, with D possibly being TRBD1 (5 bases). V shed 2 bases and J shed 1 base, with 11 bases lying between them. The germline V gene has CDR1 DFQATT and CDR2 SNEGSKA (reference sequence). This CDR3 has 14 amino acids. The CDR3 nucleotides are TGCAGTGCTAGACATATGGGGGAGAACACTGAAGCTTTCTTT. Its translation is CSARHMGENTEAFF.

In its sample, this clonotype was seen a few times. The rearrangement joins TRBV10-3 to TRBJ2-7, with 9 bases aligning to TRBD1. The germline V gene encodes CDR1 ENHRY and CDR2 SYGVKD. The CDR3 covers 13 residues. Losses at the gene ends were 6 bases for V and 3 bases for J; bases not matched to a gene: 3. CDR3 in amino acids: CAIRTGGSYEQYF. The CDR3 DNA sequence: TGTGCCATCAGGACAGGGGGAAGCTACGAGCAGTACTTC.

V is TRBV20-1 and J is TRBJ2-7, with D maybe TRBD1 (5 bases). Germline V lookup: CDR1 DFQATT, CDR2 SNEGSKA (reference sequence). V was cut by 8 bases and J by 3 bases, with 20 bases left in between. This CDR3 region has 14 residues. The CDR3 sequence: CSTIDSNRLYEQYF. The CDR3, as DNA: TGCAGTACTATAGACAGCAATCGACTCTACGAGCAGTACTTC.

The gene calls are TRBV19 and TRBJ1-2, with D possibly TRBD1 on 5 matching bases. The CDR3 has 15 amino acids. Trimming left V 3 bases short and J 4 bases short, with 15 bases between. Per germline, CDR1 LNHDA and CDR2 SQIVND (reference sequence). CDR3 bases: TGTGCCAGTAGTATGGAGGCAGGGAGAGGCTATGGCTACACCTTC. This translates into CASSMEAGRGYGYTF.

This chain joins TRBV28 and TRBJ2-3; TRBD2 agrees at 10 bases. Losses at the gene ends were 9 bases for V and 1 base for J; bases not matched to a gene: 28. The CDR3 has 22 residues. Germline CDR1 and CDR2: MDHEN and SYDVKM. The CDR3: CASLGVIDSYFSGTSGTDTQYF. DNA for the CDR3: TGTGCCAGTCTGGGGGTTATTGACAGCTACTTCTCCGGGACTAGCGGCACAGATACGCAGTATTTT. The variable domain in full, completed from reference TRBV28 and TRBJ2-3, reads DVKVTQSSRYLVKRTGEKVFLECVQDMDHENMFWYRQDPGLGLRLIYFSYDVKMKEKGDIPEGYSVSREKKERFSLILESASTNQTSMYLCASLGVIDSYFSGTSGTDTQYFGPGTRLTVL.

This clonotype occurred many times. This chain links TRBV28 with TRBJ1-5, with D perhaps matching TRBD1 (5 bases). V lost 6 bases, J lost 5 bases, and 17 bases lay in between. There are 15 residues in the CDR3. Germline CDR1 is MDHEN and CDR2 is SYDVKM. The CDR3: CASSLGTTLDQPQHF. The CDR3 DNA is TGTGCCAGCAGCCTCGGGACTACCCTCGATCAGCCCCAGCATTTT.

Many counts were recorded for this clonotype. The chain joins TRBV28 to TRBJ2-4, with 10 bases that match TRBD1. The ends lost 0 bases at V and 14 bases at J; junction bases unmatched: 13. CDR1 and CDR2 from the germline V gene are MDHEN and SYDVKM. The CDR3 covers 16 residues. CDR3 bases: TGTGCCAGCAGTTTATGGACAGGGGGCGCCGGAGTTGATGAGTACTTC. It encodes CASSLWTGGAGVDEYF.

This clonotype was seen more than once but under ten times. This chain uses TRBV7-2 with TRBJ1-5, with D perhaps TRBD1 (5 bases). This CDR3 is built from 13 residues. The V end lost 3 bases, the J end lost 8 bases, and 11 bases lay between the germline ends. The germline V gene has CDR1 SGHTA and CDR2 FQGNSA. The CDR3 reads CASSFGGLEPQHF. The CDR3 nucleotides read TGTGCCAGCAGCTTTGGGGGTTTGGAGCCCCAGCATTTT.

J is TRBJ1-3 and V is TRBV6-1; D might be TRBD1 (5 bases). This CDR3 is 17 amino acids long. V gave up 6 bases and J gave up 0 bases, with 18 bases separating them. Germline V gene data show CDR1 as MNHNS and CDR2 as SASEGT. DNA for the CDR3: TGTGCCAGCAGACCGAGACCGGGACGGGACTCTGGAAACACCATATATTTT. Amino acids: CASRPRPGRDSGNTIYF.

This clonotype was recorded a few times. The V call is TRBV28, the J call TRBJ1-4; D is possibly TRBD1 (5 bases). The CDR3 totals 15 residues. The V end was cut by 10 bases, the J end by 0 bases, with 15 bases between. CDR1 and CDR2 from the germline V gene are MDHEN and SYDVKM. CDR3 in amino acids: CATGRQQTTNEKLFF. Written as DNA, the CDR3 is TGTGCCACCGGGCGACAGCAGACAACTAATGAAAAACTGTTTTTT.

This clonotype has only a few counts. V and J are TRBV15 and TRBJ2-2, with D tentatively TRBD1 (5 bases). The germline CDR1 and CDR2 sequences are LNHNV and YYDKDF (reference sequence). There are 16 residues in the CDR3. Trimming pared 1 base from V and 0 bases from J, leaving 9 bases between. The CDR3 here is CATSRGQGSNTGELFF. The CDR3 nucleotides read TGTGCCACCAGCAGAGGCCAGGGCTCGAACACCGGGGAGCTGTTTTTT. Full variable domain (outside the CDR3, taken from reference TRBV15 and TRBJ2-2): DAMVIQNPRYQVTQFGKPVTLSCSQTLNHNVMYWYQQKSSQAPKLLFHYYDKDFNNEADTPDNFQSRRPNTSFCFLDIRSPGLGDTAMYLCATSRGQGSNTGELFFGEGSRLTVL.

The J gene is TRBJ2-7, the V gene TRBV7-9; D may be TRBD1 (7 bases). In germline, CDR1 is SEHNR, CDR2 FQNEAQ (reference sequence). V lost 0 bases and J lost 7, with 22 bases in between. The CDR3 has 17 amino acids. This CDR3 reads CASSLASGGGPPGEQYF. Written as DNA, the CDR3 is TGTGCCAGCAGCTTAGCGAGTGGAGGGGGCCCCCCTGGGGAGCAGTACTTC.

CDR3 in DNA: TGTGCCAGCAGTCCTGCGCCTCGTTGGTATGGCTACACCTTC. Amino acid sequence: CASSPAPRWYGYTF. The rearrangement links TRBV6-2 or TRBV6-3 to TRBJ1-2; D gene unclear. The germline V and J ends were trimmed by 5 bases and 5 bases, with 15 bases remaining between them. This CDR3 contains 14 residues. CDR1 and CDR2 from the germline V gene are MNHEY and SVGEGT.